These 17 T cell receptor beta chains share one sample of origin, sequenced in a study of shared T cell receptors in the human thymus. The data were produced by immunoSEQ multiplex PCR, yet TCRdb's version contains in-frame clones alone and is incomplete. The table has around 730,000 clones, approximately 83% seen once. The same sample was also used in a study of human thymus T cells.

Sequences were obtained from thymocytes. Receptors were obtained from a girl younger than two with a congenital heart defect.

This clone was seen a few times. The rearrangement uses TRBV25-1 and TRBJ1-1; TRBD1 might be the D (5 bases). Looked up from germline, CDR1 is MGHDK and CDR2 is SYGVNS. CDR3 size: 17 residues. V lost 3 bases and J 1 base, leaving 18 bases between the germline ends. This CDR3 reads CASSDLRVDQGNTEAFF. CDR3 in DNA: TGTGCCAGCAGTGATCTACGAGTGGATCAGGGGAACACTGAAGCTTTCTTT.

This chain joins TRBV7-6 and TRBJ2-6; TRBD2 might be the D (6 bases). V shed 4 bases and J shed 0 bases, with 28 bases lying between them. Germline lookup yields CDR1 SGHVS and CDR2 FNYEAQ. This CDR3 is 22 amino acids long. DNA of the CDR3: TGTGCCAGCAGCTCCTACCCCACGGAGGGAGGATCCCTTAGCTCTGGGGCCAACGTCCTGACTTTC. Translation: CASSSYPTEGGSLSSGANVLTF.

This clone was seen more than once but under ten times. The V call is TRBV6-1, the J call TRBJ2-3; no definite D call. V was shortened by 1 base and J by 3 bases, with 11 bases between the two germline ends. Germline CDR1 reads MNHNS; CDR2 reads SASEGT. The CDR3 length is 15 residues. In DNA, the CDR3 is TGTGCCAGCAGTGAAGACGGTACCGGTACAGATACGCAGTATTTT. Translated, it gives CASSEDGTGTDTQYF.

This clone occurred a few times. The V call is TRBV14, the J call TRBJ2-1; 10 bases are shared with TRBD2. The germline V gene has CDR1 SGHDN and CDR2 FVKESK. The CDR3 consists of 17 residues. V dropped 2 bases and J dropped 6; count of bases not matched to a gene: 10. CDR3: CASSQLKRAGGFNEQFF. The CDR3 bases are TGTGCCAGCAGCCAACTTAAGAGAGCGGGGGGGTTCAATGAGCAGTTCTTC.

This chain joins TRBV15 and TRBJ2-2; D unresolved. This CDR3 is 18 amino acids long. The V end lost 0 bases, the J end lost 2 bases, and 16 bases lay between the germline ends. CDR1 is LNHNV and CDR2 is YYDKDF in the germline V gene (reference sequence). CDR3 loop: CATSREWHSLHNTGELFF. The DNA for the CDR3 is TGTGCCACCAGCAGAGAGTGGCACAGCCTTCATAACACCGGGGAGCTGTTTTTT.

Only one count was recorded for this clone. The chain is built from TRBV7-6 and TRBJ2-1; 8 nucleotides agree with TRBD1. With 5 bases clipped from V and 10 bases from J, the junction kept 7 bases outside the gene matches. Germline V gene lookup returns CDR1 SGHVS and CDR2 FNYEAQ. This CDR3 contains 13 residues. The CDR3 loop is CASSPRQGIEQFF. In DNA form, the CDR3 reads TGTGCCAGCAGCCCGAGACAGGGGATCGAGCAGTTCTTC. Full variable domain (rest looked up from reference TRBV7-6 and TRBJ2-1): GAGVSQSPRYKVTKRGQDVALRCDPISGHVSLYWYRQALGQGPEFLTYFNYEAQQDKSGLPNDRFSAERPEGSISTLTIQRTEQRDSAMYRCASSPRQGIEQFFGPGTRLTVL.

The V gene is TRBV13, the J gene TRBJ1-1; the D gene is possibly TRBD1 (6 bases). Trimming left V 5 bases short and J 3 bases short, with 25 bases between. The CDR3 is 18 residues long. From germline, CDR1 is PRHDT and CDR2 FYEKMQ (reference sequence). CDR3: CASSPHREKSERDTEAFF. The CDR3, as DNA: TGTGCCAGCAGCCCACACAGGGAGAAGAGTGAGCGCGACACTGAAGCTTTCTTT.

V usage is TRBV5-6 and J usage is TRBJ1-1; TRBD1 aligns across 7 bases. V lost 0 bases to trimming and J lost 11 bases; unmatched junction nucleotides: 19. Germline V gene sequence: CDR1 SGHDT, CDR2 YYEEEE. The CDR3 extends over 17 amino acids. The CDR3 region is CASSLAWSRGRGRSAFF. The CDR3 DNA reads TGTGCCAGCAGCTTGGCTTGGAGTCGGGGTAGGGGGCGGTCGGCTTTCTTT.

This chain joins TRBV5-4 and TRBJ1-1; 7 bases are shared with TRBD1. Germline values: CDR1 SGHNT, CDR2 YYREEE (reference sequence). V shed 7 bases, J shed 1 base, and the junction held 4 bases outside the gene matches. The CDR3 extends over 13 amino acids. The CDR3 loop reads CASRRGRNTEAFF. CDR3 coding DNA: TGTGCCAGCCGGAGGGGGCGGAACACTGAAGCTTTCTTT.

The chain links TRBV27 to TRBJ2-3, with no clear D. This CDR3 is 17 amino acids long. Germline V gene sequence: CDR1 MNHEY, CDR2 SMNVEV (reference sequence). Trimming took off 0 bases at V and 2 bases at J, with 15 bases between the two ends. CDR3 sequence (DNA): TGTGCCAGCAGTTTATCCGTCCCCGCAAGCCTCACAGATACGCAGTATTTT. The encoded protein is CASSLSVPASLTDTQYF.

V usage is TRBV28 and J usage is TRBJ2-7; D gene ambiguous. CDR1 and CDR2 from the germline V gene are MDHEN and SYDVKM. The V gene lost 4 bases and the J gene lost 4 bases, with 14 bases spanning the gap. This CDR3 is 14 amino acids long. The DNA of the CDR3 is TGTGCCAGCAGTTACAACCGGGTTCTATACGAGCAGTACTTC. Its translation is CASSYNRVLYEQYF.

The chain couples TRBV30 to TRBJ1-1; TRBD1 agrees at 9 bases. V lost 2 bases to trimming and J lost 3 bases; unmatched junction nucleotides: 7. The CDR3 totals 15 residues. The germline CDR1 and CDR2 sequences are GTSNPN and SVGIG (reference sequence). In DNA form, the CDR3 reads TGTGCCTGGAGTCTAAAACGACAGGGGGACACTGAAGCTTTCTTT. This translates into CAWSLKRQGDTEAFF.

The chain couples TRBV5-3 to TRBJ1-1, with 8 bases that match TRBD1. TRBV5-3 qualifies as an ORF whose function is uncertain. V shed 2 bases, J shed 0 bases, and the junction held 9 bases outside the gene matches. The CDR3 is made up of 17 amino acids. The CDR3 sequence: CARSLPGTGIMNTEAFF. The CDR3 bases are TGTGCCAGAAGCTTACCCGGGACAGGTATTATGAACACTGAAGCTTTCTTT.

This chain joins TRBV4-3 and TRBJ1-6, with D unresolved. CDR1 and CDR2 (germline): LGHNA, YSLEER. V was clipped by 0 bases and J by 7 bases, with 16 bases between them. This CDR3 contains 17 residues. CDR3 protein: CASSQEGNSAPNSPLHF. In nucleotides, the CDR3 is TGCGCCAGCAGCCAAGAGGGTAATAGCGCCCCGAATTCACCCCTCCACTTT.

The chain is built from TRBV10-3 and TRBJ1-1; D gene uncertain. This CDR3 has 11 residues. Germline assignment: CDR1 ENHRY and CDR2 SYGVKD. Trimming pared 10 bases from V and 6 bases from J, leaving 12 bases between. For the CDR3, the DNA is TGTGCCACCTACGCGGGCTCTGAAGCTTTCTTT. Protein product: CATYAGSEAFF.

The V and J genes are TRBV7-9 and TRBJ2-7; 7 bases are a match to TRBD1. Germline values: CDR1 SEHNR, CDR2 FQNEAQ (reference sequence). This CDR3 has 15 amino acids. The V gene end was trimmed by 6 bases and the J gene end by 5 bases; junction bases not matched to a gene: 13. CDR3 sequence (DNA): TGTGCCAGCAGTTCCACAGGGGATCTCCCTCACGAGCAGTACTTC. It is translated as CASSSTGDLPHEQYF.

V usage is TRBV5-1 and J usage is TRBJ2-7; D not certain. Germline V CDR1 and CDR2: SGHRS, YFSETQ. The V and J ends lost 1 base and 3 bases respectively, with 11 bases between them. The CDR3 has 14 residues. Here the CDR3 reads CASSLSWANYEQYF. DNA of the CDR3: TGCGCCAGCAGCTTGAGTTGGGCGAACTACGAGCAGTACTTC. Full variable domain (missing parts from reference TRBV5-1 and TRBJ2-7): KAGVTQTPRYLIKTRGQQVTLSCSPISGHRSVSWYQQTPGQGLQFLFEYFSETQRNKGNFPGRFSGRQFSNSRSEMNVSTLELGDSALYLCASSLSWANYEQYFGPGTRLTVT.